This entry lists 22 T cell receptor beta chains sequenced from one sample in a study of T cell responses to AZD1222 COVID-19 vaccine. Data came from immunoSEQ multiplex PCR; TCRdb stores just in-frame clones and leaves some out. The sample consists of some 100,000 clones, approximately 90% of them appearing once. The starting material was peripheral blood, obtained 28 days after the second AZD1222 dose. Source of these receptors: an adult who received the AZD1222 COVID-19 vaccine.

The chain is built from TRBV7-2 and TRBJ2-2, with D hard to call. Trimming cost V 4 bases and J 6 bases, with 15 bases left between them. The CDR3 is made up of 15 amino acids. Germline CDR1 SGHTA, CDR2 FQGNSA. The CDR3 region is CASSSEYHLSGELFF. In nucleotides, the CDR3 is TGTGCCAGCAGCTCAGAGTATCATTTGTCCGGGGAGCTGTTTTTT.

The chain has TRBV7-3 and TRBJ1-1; maybe TRBD1 (5 bases). Germline CDR1 is SGHTA and CDR2 is FQGTGA. The germline V and J ends were trimmed by 1 base and 0 bases, with 9 bases remaining between them. The CDR3 covers 15 residues. The CDR3 bases are TGTGCCAGCAGCTTAAGCCCGGGGGTGAACACTGAAGCTTTCTTT. Its protein is CASSLSPGVNTEAFF. The full variable domain, its missing parts supplied by reference TRBV7-3 and TRBJ1-1, is GAGVSQTPSNKVTEKGKYVELRCDPISGHTALYWYRQSLGQGPEFLIYFQGTGAADDSGLPNDRFFAVRPEGSVSTLKIQRTERGDSAVYLCASSLSPGVNTEAFFGQGTRLTVV.

The CDR3 loop is CASSQDIGLGEQFF. The CDR3 DNA follows: TGTGCCAGCAGCCAAGATATCGGGTTGGGTGAGCAGTTCTTC. The gene calls are TRBV3-1 (or the pseudogene TRBV3-2) and TRBJ2-1, with no clear D. V lost 0 bases, J lost 9 bases, and 12 bases lay in between. Per the germline V gene, CDR1 is LGHDT and CDR2 is YNNKEL (reference sequence). The CDR3 has 14 residues.

The chain combines TRBV28 with TRBJ1-2; a possible D gene is TRBD1 (5 bases). This CDR3 spans 16 amino acids. CDR1 and CDR2 from the germline V gene are MDHEN and SYDVKM. V was trimmed by 8 bases and J by 5 bases, leaving 24 bases between them. The CDR3 region has the DNA TGTGCCAGCTGCCCCAGGGCTCAGGGACGGAGTTATGGCTACACCTTC. Translation gives CASCPRAQGRSYGYTF.

The V and J genes are TRBV3-1 (or the pseudogene TRBV3-2) and TRBJ2-5; D might be TRBD2 (6 bases). Trimming took off 6 bases at V and 7 bases at J, with 21 bases between the two ends. This CDR3 has 15 amino acids. Germline CDR1 is LGHDT and CDR2 is YNNKEL (reference sequence). The CDR3: CASSRDSTQGGTQYF. The CDR3 DNA reads TGTGCCAGCAGTCGGGACTCCACCCAAGGAGGGACCCAGTACTTC.

This chain connects TRBV5-5 to TRBJ1-3; D call uncertain. The CDR3 runs 15 residues. Germline-derived CDR1 and CDR2 are SGHKS and YYEKEE (reference sequence). V was trimmed by 7 bases and J by 1 base, leaving 15 bases between them. The CDR3 loop reads CASSIGSGSGNTIYF. The CDR3 nucleotides read TGTGCCAGCTCCATCGGCTCGGGATCTGGAAACACCATATATTTT.

This clone was detected a few times. The chain employs TRBV2 and TRBJ1-6; D call uncertain. This CDR3 comprises 12 residues. CDR1 and CDR2 (germline): SNHLY, FYNNEI. V was shortened by 7 bases and J by 7 bases, with 8 bases between the two germline ends. For the CDR3, the DNA is TGTGCCAGCACGATGGGGAATTCACCCCTCCACTTT. Its translation: CASTMGNSPLHF.

The chain carries TRBV7-9 and TRBJ2-7, with D possibly matching TRBD1 (6 bases). The V gene lost 1 base and the J gene lost 0 bases, with 10 bases spanning the gap. This CDR3 spans 15 amino acids. CDR1 SEHNR and CDR2 FQNEAQ come from the germline V gene (reference sequence). The CDR3 coding sequence is TGTGCCAGCAGCTTAGGGGGGACATTCTCCTACGAGCAGTACTTC. Protein product: CASSLGGTFSYEQYF. Filled out from reference TRBV7-9 and TRBJ2-7, the complete variable domain reads DTGVSQNPRHKITKRGQNVTFRCDPISEHNRLYWYRQTLGQGPEFLTYFQNEAQLEKSRLLSDRFSAERPKGSFSTLEIQRTEQGDSAMYLCASSLGGTFSYEQYFGPGTRLTVT.

The genes are TRBV30 and TRBJ1-5; 8 positions agree with TRBD1. Germline CDR1 reads GTSNPN; CDR2 reads SVGIG (reference sequence). The V segment lost 5 bases and the J segment 6 bases; nucleotides outside the gene matches: 6. The CDR3 length is 13 residues. The CDR3 DNA reads as TGTGCCTGGGGCCAAACAGGGGGTCAGCCCCAGCATTTT. It is translated as CAWGQTGGQPQHF. Based on the CDR3 plus reference TRBV30 and TRBJ1-5, the full variable domain is SQTIHQWPATLVQPVGSPLSLECTVEGTSNPNLYWYRQAAGRGLQLLFYSVGIGQISSEVPQNLSASRPQDRQFILSSKKLLLSDSGFYLCAWGQTGGQPQHFGDGTRLSIL.

The chain couples TRBV9 to TRBJ2-1; 8 bases map to TRBD1. The V gene end was trimmed by 0 bases and the J gene end by 7 bases; junction bases not matched to a gene: 6. The length of the CDR3 is 15 residues. Germline V CDR1 and CDR2: SGDLS, YYNGEE. Written as DNA, the CDR3 is TGTGCCAGCAGCGTAGTAGGACAGGGTGTAAATGAGCAGTTCTTC. Translated: CASSVVGQGVNEQFF.

The chain is built from TRBV14 and TRBJ1-2; no reliable D call. The CDR3 length is 15 residues. Trimming stripped 4 bases from V and 4 bases from J, with 16 bases between. Looked up from germline, CDR1 is SGHDN and CDR2 is FVKESK. The CDR3 bases are TGTGCCAGCAGCCCCCCGGCGGCAATAGGCTATGGCTACACCTTC. Translated, it gives CASSPPAAIGYGYTF.

This clone was observed once. V and J are TRBV19 and TRBJ1-4; D is uncertain. This CDR3 contains 15 residues. The germline gives CDR1 LNHDA, CDR2 SQIVND (reference sequence). The V end was cut by 7 bases, the J end by 5 bases, with 17 bases between. This CDR3 reads CASTFLRSGNEKLFF. DNA for the CDR3: TGTGCCAGTACATTCCTTCGGTCTGGGAATGAAAAACTGTTTTTT.

This clone has only one observation. The chain has TRBV6-4 and TRBJ1-2; D remains unclear. The CDR3 runs 12 residues. CDR1 and CDR2 from the germline V gene are MRHNA and SNTAGT. V gave up 2 bases and J gave up 8 bases, with 9 bases separating them. This CDR3 is CASSDDSRGYTF. DNA for the CDR3: TGTGCCAGCAGTGACGACTCGAGGGGCTACACCTTC.

V gene TRBV15 combines with J gene TRBJ2-2, with D unresolved. V was trimmed by 0 bases and J by 7 bases, leaving 6 bases between them. Germline values: CDR1 LNHNV, CDR2 YYDKDF (reference sequence). The CDR3 runs to 13 residues. Here the CDR3 DNA reads TGTGCCACCAGCAGAGATTATGACGGGGAGCTGTTTTTT. Amino acid sequence: CATSRDYDGELFF.

The V call is TRBV11-3, the J call TRBJ2-3; 7 bases agree with TRBD2. This CDR3 is built from 15 residues. The germline V gene encodes CDR1 SGHNT and CDR2 YENEEA. V lost 0 bases to trimming and J lost 2 bases; unmatched junction nucleotides: 2. CDR3 amino acids: CASSLDRGVTDTQYF. CDR3 nucleotide sequence: TGTGCCAGCAGCTTAGATCGGGGGGTCACAGATACGCAGTATTTT.

CDR3 protein: CASSEERGNTGELFF. CDR3 sequence (DNA): TGTGCCAGCAGTGAAGAGCGGGGTAACACCGGGGAGCTGTTTTTT. This rearrangement joins TRBV6-1 to TRBJ2-2, with TRBD2 matching over 7 bases. The CDR3 has 15 residues. Germline assignment: CDR1 MNHNS and CDR2 SASEGT. V was pared by 1 base and J by 2 bases, with 1 base of the junction left unmatched.

The J gene is TRBJ1-1, the V gene TRBV9; 9 bases map to TRBD1. J lost 4 bases, V lost 5 bases, and 6 bases had no gene match. The germline V gene has CDR1 SGDLS and CDR2 YYNGEE. The CDR3 consists of 14 residues. The CDR3 nucleotides read TGTGCCAGCAGTGAGGGACAGGGTGGCACTGAAGCTTTCTTT. Its protein product is CASSEGQGGTEAFF.

The chain combines TRBV4-2 with TRBJ1-6, with 7 bases lining up with TRBD1. V lost 3 bases, J lost 7 bases, and 6 bases stayed unmatched. The germline gives CDR1 LGHNA, CDR2 YNFKEQ. This CDR3 is built from 15 residues. CDR3 in DNA: TGTGCCAGCAGCCAGGAGACAGGGTCGAATTCACCCCTCCACTTT. Its translation is CASSQETGSNSPLHF.

The V and J genes are TRBV27 and TRBJ2-6; TRBD1 matches 7 bases. The CDR3 sequence is 18 residues long. V shed 5 bases and J 0 bases; nucleotides not matched to a gene: 10. Germline loops: CDR1 MNHEY, CDR2 SMNVEV (reference sequence). The CDR3 nucleotides are TGTGCCAGCAGTCGGTGGGGACAGATGAGCTCTGGGGCCAACGTCCTGACTTTC. It specifies CASSRWGQMSSGANVLTF. Full variable domain (missing parts from reference TRBV27 and TRBJ2-6): EAQVTQNPRYLITVTGKKLTVTCSQNMNHEYMSWYRQDPGLGLRQIYYSMNVEVTDKGDVPEGYKVSRKEKRNFPLILESPSPNQTSLYFCASSRWGQMSSGANVLTFGAGSRLTVL.

The CDR3 coding sequence is TGTGCCAGCAGCCTAGGGACTGAAGCTTTCTTT. Its translation: CASSLGTEAFF. The chain has TRBV3-1 (or the pseudogene TRBV3-2) and TRBJ1-1; no clear D. Per germline, CDR1 LGHDT and CDR2 YNNKEL (reference sequence). V shed 4 bases and J shed 5 bases, with 5 bases lying between them. The CDR3 is 11 amino acids.

The J gene is TRBJ2-7, the V gene TRBV28; the match to TRBD2 covers 8 bases. Per the germline V gene, CDR1 is MDHEN and CDR2 is SYDVKM. The V and J ends lost 3 bases and 7 bases, in that order; junction bases with no gene match: 8. The CDR3 is 14 residues long. The CDR3, as DNA: TGTGCCAGCAGTTTCGGGGGGGCCTCGCGGGAGCAGTACTTC. Its protein product is CASSFGGASREQYF.

In this sample, this clone turned up a few times. The rearrangement links TRBV19 to TRBJ1-1, with TRBD1 as a possible D gene (6 bases). Germline CDR1 LNHDA, CDR2 SQIVND (reference sequence). The CDR3 is 13 amino acids. Deletions cut 5 bases from V and 4 bases from J, with 11 bases between. CDR3 in amino acids: CASSEGVRTEAFF. The CDR3 DNA reads as TGTGCCAGTAGTGAGGGGGTGCGCACTGAAGCTTTCTTT.